This T cell receptor beta chain was captured by sequencing in a study of blood T cells in healthy people across ages. Looking at the study overall: Template switching caught about one barcoded beta molecule for each two T cells. Study-wide results and limits: There were more naive CD4+ cells and higher diversity in long-lived donors than in aged donors.

This clonotype has just a few counts. Its cognate antigen is unknown. The second PCR ran about 6 to 12 cycles with a sample-barcoded 5' primer and J-beta primers. Each CDR3 protein is one row after TCRdb ran MiXCR on the 5' RACE reads. Among over a million distinct CDR3 sequences listed, approximately 25% were seen once. Germline V lookup: CDR1 SGHNT, CDR2 YENEEA. The CDR3 length is 13 residues. V shed 0 bases and J shed 3 bases, with 5 bases lying between them. These records were also assigned to another study, of T cells of mothers and their children. That source reports: In each mother, TCR beta CDR3 reads exceeded 10 million; in each child, they numbered a few million. Compared with unrelated pairs, related mother-child pairs had slightly higher, non-significant overlap.

The sequence was obtained from a girl aged 2 to 10 in good health. Sequenced material: blood. This rearrangement joins TRBV11-3 to TRBJ1-1; D ambiguous. The DNA for the CDR3 is TGTGCCAGCAGCTTAGATTTCGACACTGAAGCTTTCTTT. Translated, it gives CASSLDFDTEAFF.